These 20 T cell receptor beta chains originate from one sample sequenced in a study of CD8+ T cells in alopecia areata. Following RNA extraction, reverse transcription yielded cDNA that acted as the sequencing template. Generated by immunoSEQ multiplex PCR, the TCRdb table keeps only in-frame clones and is missing some. The data show approximately 110,000 clones, 56% seen once. The treatment denotes: oral pan-JAK inhibitor, 5-10 mg twice daily. This specimen consisted of CD4+ T cells sorted from blood, obtained at week 24, from a patient treated with tofacitinib. The receptors come from a human donor with alopecia areata.

The chain combines TRBV25-1 with TRBJ1-6; D gene unclear. V shed 6 bases and J shed 6 bases, with 6 bases lying between them. CDR3 size: 12 residues. Germline-derived CDR1 and CDR2 are MGHDK and SYGVNS. CDR3 sequence (DNA): TGTGCCAGCAGGGGCAGTAATTCACCCCTCCACTTT. Its translation: CASRGSNSPLHF.

The gene calls are TRBV10-3 and TRBJ2-1; D unclear. The CDR3 spans 14 residues. V lost 2 bases, J lost 4 bases, and 9 bases lay in between. Per germline, CDR1 ENHRY and CDR2 SYGVKD. The CDR3: CAISEPDKYNEQFF. CDR3 sequence (DNA): TGTGCCATCAGTGAGCCCGACAAATACAATGAGCAGTTCTTC.

The chain joins TRBV18 to TRBJ1-6; D is undetermined. CDR3 size: 13 residues. Looked up from germline, CDR1 is KGHSH and CDR2 is LQKENI. V shed 3 bases and J shed 10 bases, with 10 bases lying between them. The CDR3 loop is CASSPFGESPLHF. The CDR3 bases are TGTGCCAGCTCACCGTTCGGGGAATCACCCCTCCACTTT.

V gene TRBV11-1 combines with J gene TRBJ2-6; no clear D. The ends were cut back, 3 bases at V and 0 bases at J, with 6 bases in the middle. From germline, CDR1 is SGHAT and CDR2 FQDESV (reference sequence). The CDR3 has 15 amino acids. The CDR3: CASSLIYSGANVLTF. CDR3 in DNA: TGTGCCAGCAGCTTGATCTACTCTGGGGCCAACGTCCTGACTTTC.

The rearrangement links TRBV19 to TRBJ1-5, with 9 bases fitting TRBD1. Germline CDR1 reads LNHDA; CDR2 reads SQIVND (reference sequence). V lost 8 bases to trimming and J lost 0 bases; unmatched junction nucleotides: 14. The CDR3 consists of 18 residues. CDR3 sequence reads: CASGPRDRAKYSNQPQHF. DNA of the CDR3: TGTGCCAGTGGACCCCGGGACAGGGCGAAATATAGCAATCAGCCCCAGCATTTT.

V is TRBV29-1 and J is TRBJ2-7; D might be TRBD2 (5 bases). This CDR3 comprises 14 residues. The germline V gene encodes CDR1 SQVTM and CDR2 ANQGSEA. V was trimmed by 0 bases and J by 7 bases, leaving 16 bases between them. Here the CDR3 DNA reads TGCAGCGTTGAAGATCCCGGGGTCAAGAGAGAGCAGTACTTC. It translates to CSVEDPGVKREQYF.

V gene TRBV30 combines with J gene TRBJ1-2, with 9 bases lining up with TRBD1. The V gene's germline CDR1 is GTSNPN and CDR2 SVGIG (reference sequence). V lost 0 bases, J lost 4 bases, and 3 bases stayed unmatched. The CDR3 runs 14 residues. The CDR3 protein is CAWSVGQGPYGYTF. CDR3 nucleotide sequence: TGTGCCTGGAGTGTGGGACAGGGACCCTATGGCTACACCTTC.

The gene calls are TRBV4-1 and TRBJ1-6, with TRBD1 matching over 7 bases. Unmatched junction bases numbered 11, after V lost 2 bases and J lost 7 bases. Per germline, CDR1 MGHRA and CDR2 YSYEKL. This CDR3 contains 17 residues. The CDR3 loop reads CASSQLRWDSKNSPLHF. The CDR3 DNA reads TGCGCCAGCAGCCAACTACGGTGGGACAGCAAAAATTCACCCCTCCACTTT.

This chain connects TRBV27 to TRBJ2-3; D is unclear. The CDR3 length is 13 residues. From germline, CDR1 is MNHEY and CDR2 SMNVEV (reference sequence). The V and J ends lost 5 bases and 8 bases respectively, with 14 bases between them. As DNA, the CDR3 is TGTGCCAGCAGTCAGCTAGGTCACAGTACGCAGTATTTT. As protein: CASSQLGHSTQYF.

V is TRBV15 and J is TRBJ1-6; tentatively, D is TRBD1 (6 bases). V shed 0 bases and J shed 9 bases, with 12 bases lying between them. CDR1 and CDR2 (germline): LNHNV, YYDKDF (reference sequence). The CDR3 has 15 amino acids. CDR3 sequence reads: CATSRDRGGGSPLHF. The DNA for the CDR3 is TGTGCCACCAGCAGAGATCGAGGGGGAGGTTCACCCCTCCACTTT.

The chain employs TRBV7-8 and TRBJ1-5; 8 bases map to TRBD1. With 5 bases clipped from V and 1 base from J, the junction kept 10 bases outside the gene matches. The germline gives CDR1 SGHVS, CDR2 FQNEAQ. This CDR3 comprises 17 residues. The CDR3 is CASSLRSGGTSNQPQHF. CDR3 sequence (DNA): TGTGCCAGCAGCCTACGATCAGGGGGCACGAGCAATCAGCCCCAGCATTTT.

The chain links TRBV27 to TRBJ2-1; D perhaps matches TRBD2 (6 bases). The V gene lost 5 bases and the J gene lost 0 bases, with 11 bases spanning the gap. CDR1 and CDR2 (germline): MNHEY, SMNVEV (reference sequence). The length of the CDR3 is 15 residues. The DNA for the CDR3 is TGTGCCAGCAGTGTACTAGCCGACTCCTACAATGAGCAGTTCTTC. The encoded protein is CASSVLADSYNEQFF.

The rearrangement uses TRBV9 and TRBJ2-5; possible D gene TRBD2, 6 bases. The CDR3 covers 16 residues. V lost 2 bases to trimming and J lost 2 bases, with 16 bases between them. The germline CDR1 and CDR2 sequences are SGDLS and YYNGEE. The CDR3 nucleotides are TGTGCCAGCAGCGTCCAGCCTGACGGGGGTCAAGAGACCCAGTACTTC. It translates to CASSVQPDGGQETQYF.

The J gene is TRBJ1-5, the V gene TRBV2; D remains ambiguous. Germline lookup yields CDR1 SNHLY and CDR2 FYNNEI. Trimming took 4 bases from V and 3 from J, leaving 7 bases between them. CDR3 size: 13 residues. CDR3 residues: CASSGEVNQPQHF. CDR3 DNA: TGTGCCAGCAGTGGGGAGGTCAATCAGCCCCAGCATTTT.

The chain uses TRBV18 and TRBJ2-5; 9 nucleotides match TRBD1. The germline V gene encodes CDR1 KGHSH and CDR2 LQKENI. With V trimmed by 5 bases and J by 5 bases, 3 bases remained unmatched. The CDR3 spans 13 residues. The CDR3 is CASSSQGAETQYF. The CDR3 bases are TGTGCCAGCTCATCACAGGGGGCCGAGACCCAGTACTTC.

This clone was seen a few times. The chain joins TRBV21-1 to TRBJ1-1. TRBV21-1 is given as a pseudogene. The CDR3 length is 15 residues. The CDR3 loop is CASSSRRPVHTEAFF. CDR3 bases: TGTGCCAGCAGCTCCCGCCGGCCCGTTCACACTGAAGCTTTCTTT.

This clone came up a few times. The J gene is TRBJ1-1, the V gene TRBV5-1; D perhaps matches TRBD1 (5 bases). V shed 6 bases and J shed 6 bases, with 12 bases lying between them. Per germline, CDR1 SGHRS and CDR2 YFSETQ. CDR3 length equals 12 residues. CDR3 in DNA: TGCGCCAGCATCTATGGGACTCCTGAAGCTTTCTTT. Protein: CASIYGTPEAFF.

This sequence joins TRBV7-2 and TRBJ2-5, with TRBD2 identical over 14 bases. The CDR3 spans 19 residues. CDR1 and CDR2 (germline): SGHTA, FQGNSA. V lost 0 bases, J lost 5 bases, and 11 bases stayed unmatched. The CDR3 reads CASSLARPGTSGGQETQYF. CDR3 nucleotides: TGTGCCAGCAGCTTAGCGAGACCCGGGACTAGCGGGGGACAGGAGACCCAGTACTTC. Full variable domain (rest looked up from reference TRBV7-2 and TRBJ2-5): GAGVSQSPSNKVTEKGKDVELRCDPISGHTALYWYRQSLGQGLEFLIYFQGNSAPDKSGLPSDRFSAERTGGSVSTLTIQRTQQEDSAVYLCASSLARPGTSGGQETQYFGPGTRLLVL.

The genes are TRBV2 and TRBJ1-2; 9 bases fit TRBD1. Germline CDR1 SNHLY, CDR2 FYNNEI. This CDR3 is built from 12 residues. V trimming: 6 bases; J trimming: 6 bases; junction bases outside the gene matches: 2. The chain's CDR3 is CASSRTGDGYTF. DNA of the CDR3: TGTGCCAGCAGCCGGACAGGGGATGGCTACACCTTC.

This clone has just a few counts. The chain links TRBV14 to TRBJ1-1, with 9 bases matching TRBD1. Germline CDR1 reads SGHDN; CDR2 reads FVKESK. V trimming: 4 bases; J trimming: 11 bases; junction bases outside the gene matches: 8. CDR3 length: 13 residues. The CDR3 sequence: CASSRGQGSRAFF. CDR3 DNA: TGTGCCAGCAGCCGCGGACAGGGGAGCCGTGCTTTCTTT.